This TCR beta chain was profiled in a study of beta chain features in type 1 diabetes. Study overall: The patient and healthy donor groups were comparable for age, gender and cell yields. Study-level findings and limits: The study left unresolved whether HLA type influences TCRB rearrangement. A moderate, significant TCRB CDR3 shortening appeared in type 1 diabetes across four CD4+ subsets.

Germline V lookup: CDR1 MNHEY, CDR2 SVGAGI. This CDR3 is built from 11 residues. V gave up 6 bases and J gave up 9 bases, with 11 bases separating them. The entirety of the isolated RNA underwent reverse transcription, so expressed TCRB transcripts were sequenced. TCRdb keeps only in-frame clones here, not all; method: immunoSEQ multiplex PCR. The repertoire consists of a few hundred thousand clones, with about 23% occurring once and the leading ten covering 0.012%. Note on this clone: Its antigen is unidentified.

The sequence derives from a woman younger than 45 with type 1 diabetes. The sequenced material came from naive CD4+ T cells from blood. V and J are TRBV6-5 and TRBJ1-2; the D gene is possibly TRBD1 (5 bases). CDR3 region: CASRAGSSYTF. CDR3 nucleotides: TGTGCCAGCAGAGCAGGGTCTAGCTACACCTTC.